This TCR beta chain was identified in a study of cytomegalovirus exposure and HLA in healthy donors. Whole-study context: In a later analysis, the roughly 110 validation repertoires were reported to have used the same platform as the approximately 690 first-cohort repertoires. Broader study findings: The authors enumerated some 160 TCR beta chains as linked to cytomegalovirus. The tendency of first-cohort TCR clusters to co-occur in the 120 or so validation repertoires was the finding of a later analysis. Most TCR sequences showed up rarely, but some public TCRs showed up in many donors.

Assay: immunoSEQ multiplex PCR; the TCRdb copy retains only in-frame clones and omits some. The sample contains around 200,000 clones, about 81% of which appear only once. A remark on this clone: Antigen unknown.

Looked up from germline, CDR1 is MNHEY and CDR2 is SMNVEV (reference sequence). V shed 4 bases, J shed 6 bases, and the junction held 5 bases outside the gene matches. The length of the CDR3 is 14 residues. The receptor was isolated from a woman in her thirties in good health and CMV-seronegative. The chain is built from TRBV27 and TRBJ2-5; 10 bases agree with TRBD2. The specimen sequenced was PBMCs. CDR3 region: CASSSSGSRKTQYF. The CDR3 DNA follows: TGTGCCAGCAGTTCTAGCGGGAGTAGGAAGACCCAGTACTTC.